These 22 T cell receptor beta chains came from one sample sequenced in a study of blood T cells in healthy people across ages. Together with a sample-barcoded 5' primer, a J-beta primer mix was included in a second PCR lasting about 7 to 11 cycles. TCRdb used MiXCR to reprocess the 5' RACE reads, holding one entry per CDR3 protein. This table has about 1.8 million distinct CDR3 sequences, around half appearing once. Sequenced: blood. These receptors were collected from a middle-aged woman in good health.

This clonotype was recorded many times. The chain joins TRBV28 to TRBJ2-7, with D hard to call. This CDR3 spans 10 amino acids. Germline values: CDR1 MDHEN, CDR2 SYDVKM. Between the trimmed V and J ends, which lost 2 bases and 7 bases, there was a span of 3 bases. The CDR3 nucleotides are TGTGCCAGCAGTTTAGGGGAGCAGTACTTC. Its translation: CASSLGEQYF.

The chain joins TRBV24-1 to TRBJ2-7; possibly TRBD1 for D (5 bases). CDR3 length equals 15 residues. Germline V gene lookup returns CDR1 KGHDR and CDR2 SFDVKD. V lost 10 bases to trimming and J lost 2 bases, with 20 bases between them. The CDR3 sequence: CATDDIGDPAYEQYF. CDR3 nucleotide sequence: TGTGCCACAGACGATATAGGGGATCCTGCCTACGAGCAGTACTTC.

A remark on this clonotype: One end of the junction fails to match germline, which may point to a read error. This chain links TRBV7-2 with TRBJ2-1; weak D call: TRBD2 (5 bases). This CDR3 is 17 amino acids long. Germline CDR1 and CDR2: SGHTA and FQGNSA. CDR3 amino acids: CAGSLDFRGGPNNEQFF. The CDR3 nucleotides are TGTGCCGGCAGCTTAGATTTTCGGGGTGGGCCAAACAATGAGCAGTTCTTC. Using reference TRBV7-2 and TRBJ2-1 for the parts outside the CDR3, the full variable domain is GAGVSQSPSNKVTEKGKDVELRCDPISGHTALYWYRQSLGQGLEFLIYFQGNSAPDKSGLPSDRFSAERTGGSVSTLTIQRTQQEDSAVYLCAGSLDFRGGPNNEQFFGPGTRLTVL.

The rearrangement uses TRBV20-1 and TRBJ1-5; no definite D call. From germline, CDR1 is DFQATT and CDR2 SNEGSKA (reference sequence). The V and J ends lost 7 bases and 1 base respectively, with 8 bases between them. This CDR3 is built from 12 residues. This chain's CDR3 is CSVGRSNQPQHF. Here the CDR3 DNA reads TGCAGTGTCGGGAGGAGCAATCAGCCCCAGCATTTT.

The chain recombines TRBV28 with TRBJ2-5, with 9 bases matching TRBD1. CDR1 is MDHEN and CDR2 is SYDVKM in the germline V gene. The V segment lost 2 bases and the J segment 1 base; nucleotides outside the gene matches: 5. The CDR3 is 16 amino acids. The CDR3 protein is CASSLTGTGTQETQYF. The CDR3, as DNA: TGTGCCAGCAGTTTAACCGGGACAGGGACCCAAGAGACCCAGTACTTC.

This clonotype was seen more than once but under ten times. V usage is TRBV6-5 and J usage is TRBJ1-6; 9 bases agree with TRBD1. Per germline, CDR1 MNHEY and CDR2 SVGAGI. J lost 7 bases, V lost 6 bases, and 7 bases had no gene match. The CDR3 is 15 amino acids. CDR3 coding DNA: TGTGCCAGCAGACCAGACAGGGGGTGGAATTCACCCCTCCACTTT. It is translated as CASRPDRGWNSPLHF.

The chain joins TRBV27 to TRBJ2-3; the match to TRBD1 covers 7 bases. The V gene end was trimmed by 3 bases and the J gene end by 6 bases; junction bases not matched to a gene: 6. This CDR3 spans 14 amino acids. Germline V gene lookup returns CDR1 MNHEY and CDR2 SMNVEV (reference sequence). This chain's CDR3 is CASSFTGAGDTQYF. In DNA, the CDR3 is TGTGCCAGCAGTTTTACAGGGGCAGGGGATACGCAGTATTTT.

The genes are TRBV18 and TRBJ2-4, with 10 bases fitting TRBD1. The CDR3 runs to 15 residues. CDR1 is KGHSH, CDR2 LQKENI, per germline. V lost 3 bases, J lost 7 bases, and 6 bases stayed unmatched. In DNA form, the CDR3 reads TGTGCCAGCTCACCCGTCCCGGGACAGGGGAACATTCAGTACTTC. Translation: CASSPVPGQGNIQYF.

V and J are TRBV20-1 and TRBJ2-5; 7 bases match TRBD1. The CDR3 runs 13 residues. V shed 5 bases, J shed 5 bases, and the junction held 8 bases outside the gene matches. Germline CDR1 is DFQATT and CDR2 is SNEGSKA (reference sequence). CDR3 loop: CSAGERGPETQYF. CDR3 nucleotides: TGCAGTGCTGGGGAAAGGGGGCCGGAGACCCAGTACTTC.

Only a few counts were recorded for this clonotype. The J gene is TRBJ2-5, the V gene TRBV5-1; no reliable D call. Trimming pared 0 bases from V and 11 bases from J, leaving 14 bases between. This CDR3 has 13 amino acids. Per germline, CDR1 SGHRS and CDR2 YFSETQ. The CDR3 DNA follows: TGCGCCAGCAGCTTGGATAGGGCCTCCAGTCAGTACTTC. This gives the protein CASSLDRASSQYF.

V and J are TRBV7-9 and TRBJ2-6; D gene unclear. V was cut by 5 bases and J by 0 bases, with 20 bases left in between. The CDR3 totals 19 residues. From germline, CDR1 is SEHNR and CDR2 FQNEAQ (reference sequence). The CDR3 nucleotides are TGTGCCAGCAGCCGGCGGTGGTCAGGTTCCCGCTCTGGGGCCAACGTCCTGACTTTC. Translating it yields CASSRRWSGSRSGANVLTF. Supplemented by reference TRBV7-9 and TRBJ2-6, the full variable domain reads DTGVSQNPRHKITKRGQNVTFRCDPISEHNRLYWYRQTLGQGPEFLTYFQNEAQLEKSRLLSDRFSAERPKGSFSTLEIQRTEQGDSAMYLCASSRRWSGSRSGANVLTFGAGSRLTVL.

This clonotype was observed a few times. The chain has TRBV5-1 and TRBJ2-5, with D maybe TRBD1 (6 bases). Germline V gene lookup returns CDR1 SGHRS and CDR2 YFSETQ. The CDR3 spans 14 residues. V lost 4 bases and J 1 base, leaving 11 bases between the germline ends. Here the CDR3 DNA reads TGCGCCAGCAGCCAGGACAGCCTCCAAGAGACCCAGTACTTC. Protein product: CASSQDSLQETQYF.

The gene calls are TRBV3-1 and TRBJ1-5; D is unclear. The germline gives CDR1 LGHDT, CDR2 YNNKEL (reference sequence). This CDR3 has 12 residues. Between the trimmed V and J ends, which lost 3 bases and 6 bases, there was a span of 6 bases. CDR3 sequence reads: CASSQGIQPQHF. The CDR3 coding sequence is TGTGCCAGCAGCCAGGGCATTCAGCCCCAGCATTTT.

This chain joins TRBV3-1 and TRBJ2-4; D possibly corresponds to TRBD2 (5 bases). Germline V gene data show CDR1 as LGHDT and CDR2 as YNNKEL (reference sequence). Trimming took off 0 bases at V and 8 bases at J, with 17 bases between the two ends. The CDR3 extends over 16 amino acids. In nucleotides, the CDR3 is TGTGCCAGCAGCCAAGATGGGGAGCCCCCCGTGGACATTCAGTACTTC. The encoded protein is CASSQDGEPPVDIQYF. The complete variable domain, with remaining parts taken from reference TRBV3-1 and TRBJ2-4, reads DTAVSQTPKYLVTQMGNDKSIKCEQNLGHDTMYWYKQDSKKFLKIMFSYNNKELIINETVPNRFSPKSPDKAHLNLHINSLELGDSAVYFCASSQDGEPPVDIQYFGAGTRLSVL.

The gene calls are TRBV20-1 and TRBJ2-5; 10 nucleotides line up with TRBD2. The CDR3 is made up of 20 amino acids. The junction had 22 bases not matched to a gene; V was cut back by 5 bases and J by 1 base. Germline-derived CDR1 and CDR2 are DFQATT and SNEGSKA (reference sequence). The CDR3 region is CSAARLGSLAGELAQETQYF. The CDR3 DNA reads TGCAGTGCTGCTAGACTCGGCAGCCTAGCGGGGGAATTGGCCCAAGAGACCCAGTACTTC.

This rearrangement joins TRBV5-1 to TRBJ2-3, with D hard to call. The CDR3 is 15 residues long. CDR1 is SGHRS and CDR2 is YFSETQ in the germline V gene. Trimming left V 0 bases short and J 6 bases short, with 14 bases between. CDR3 sequence (DNA): TGCGCCAGCAGCTTGGGACGAGCGATAGGTGATACGCAGTATTTT. Translated, it gives CASSLGRAIGDTQYF.

The genes are TRBV20-1 and TRBJ2-1, with D possibly TRBD2 on 7 matching bases. V gave up 6 bases and J gave up 8 bases, with 11 bases separating them. Germline CDR1 and CDR2: DFQATT and SNEGSKA (reference sequence). This CDR3 region has 11 residues. CDR3: CSARGGDEQFF. Here the CDR3 DNA reads TGCAGTGCCCGAGGGGGGGATGAGCAGTTCTTC.

J is TRBJ2-7 and V is TRBV7-9; D possibly uses TRBD1 or TRBD2 (5 bases each). The J call could be wrong; TRBJ2-4 is a better fit for the DNA end. Germline values: CDR1 SEHNR, CDR2 FQNEAQ (reference sequence). This CDR3 contains 15 residues. This chain's CDR3 is CASSLGDVQLNIQYF. Here the CDR3 DNA reads TGTGCCAGCAGCCTTGGGGACGTCCAATTAAACATTCAGTACTTC.

The table lists this clonotype with a count of one. This chain links TRBV7-6 with TRBJ2-4; 11 nucleotides line up with TRBD2. V trimming: 4 bases; J trimming: 0 bases; junction bases outside the gene matches: 8. This CDR3 has 18 amino acids. CDR1 SGHVS and CDR2 FNYEAQ come from the germline V gene. This CDR3 is CASSSIAGGPLAKNIQYF. The CDR3 DNA reads TGTGCCAGCAGCTCCATAGCGGGGGGGCCCCTAGCCAAAAACATTCAGTACTTC.

This clonotype was found a few times. The J gene is TRBJ2-7, the V gene TRBV7-2; a possible D gene is TRBD2 (7 bases). The J call may be wrong; the DNA end is better matched by TRBJ2-5. The CDR3 consists of 15 residues. From germline, CDR1 is SGHTA and CDR2 FQGNSA. Here the CDR3 DNA reads TGTGCCAGCAGCTTATTGGGGGGGCTGGGAGAGACCCAGTACTTC. Its translation: CASSLLGGLGETQYF.

The V and J genes are TRBV29-1 and TRBJ2-5; 7 bases are a match to TRBD1. Germline CDR1 SQVTM, CDR2 ANQGSEA. J lost 11 bases, V lost 4 bases, and 13 bases had no gene match. The CDR3 is 13 residues long. The CDR3: CSVGPGQFYVQYF. DNA of the CDR3: TGCAGCGTTGGGCCGGGACAGTTTTACGTGCAGTACTTC.

This clonotype was observed a handful of times. The gene calls are TRBV6-6 and TRBJ2-1, with no clear D. Germline V gene sequence: CDR1 MNHNY, CDR2 SVGAGI (reference sequence). V shed 8 bases and J shed 0 bases, with 11 bases lying between them. The CDR3 runs 14 residues. The CDR3 DNA reads as TGTGCCAGCGTTGGGTACAGCTCCTACAATGAGCAGTTCTTC. Its protein is CASVGYSSYNEQFF.